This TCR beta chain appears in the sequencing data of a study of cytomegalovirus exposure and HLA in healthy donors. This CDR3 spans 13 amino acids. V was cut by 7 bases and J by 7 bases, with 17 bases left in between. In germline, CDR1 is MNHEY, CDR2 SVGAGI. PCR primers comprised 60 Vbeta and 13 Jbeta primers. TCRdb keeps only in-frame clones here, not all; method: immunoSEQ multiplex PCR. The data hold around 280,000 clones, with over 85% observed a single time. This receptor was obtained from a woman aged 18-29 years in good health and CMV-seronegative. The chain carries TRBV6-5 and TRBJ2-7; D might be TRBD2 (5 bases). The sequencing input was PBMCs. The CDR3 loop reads CASTTARAAEQYF. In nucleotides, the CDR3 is TGTGCCAGCACTACCGCACGAGCGGCAGAGCAGTACTTC.